The rows below give T cell receptor beta chains drawn from one sample of a study of cytotoxic CD8 clonotypes in ibrutinib-treated CLL. Clones were sequenced by immunoSEQ multiplex PCR, and TCRdb holds only the in-frame ones, with some missing. The data show some 300,000 clones, almost 80% seen once. The source material was PBMCs, sampled before ibrutinib treatment. These receptors were obtained from a human donor with chronic lymphocytic leukemia. The CDR3 runs from the conserved cysteine through the conserved F or W.

cdr3_length j_call v_call cdr3_aa
14 TRBJ2-7 TRBV29-1 CSVDASGSSSEQYF
13 TRBJ1-2 TRBV4-3 CASSQGPGSGYTF
16 TRBJ2-1 TRBV7-2 CASSQVRDYPRDEQFF
18 TRBJ1-5 TRBV9 CASSVGGHCCNSNQPQHF
16 TRBJ2-3 TRBV7-9 CASSLAPPPVSDTQYF
13 TRBJ1-2 TRBV4-1 CASSQDQGYGYTF
13 TRBJ2-5 TRBV4-3 CASSPTARATQYF
12 TRBJ2-1 TRBV6-5 CASSRTGGLAFF
13 TRBJ1-4 TRBV7-2 CASSDGINEKLFF
14 TRBJ2-3 TRBV30 CAWTRGQSTDTQYF
15 TRBJ1-4 TRBV18 CASSPGTDSNEKLFF
13 TRBJ2-3 TRBV7-2 CASRTRGTDTQYF
16 TRBJ2-2 TRBV9 CASSVEAGGPAGELFF
14 TRBJ1-2 TRBV19 CASSIGGQTLGYTF
14 TRBJ1-1 TRBV5-1 CASSSTTGTGWAFF
14 TRBJ2-7 TRBV7-6 CASSLRDTAYEQYF
10 TRBJ1-1 TRBV29-1 CSVKDTEAFF
13 TRBJ2-1 TRBV7-2 CASSQETSGSEFF
16 TRBJ2-3 TRBV27 CASSPHGRDSTDTQYF
14 TRBJ1-1 TRBV6-6 CASRRGQGNTEAFF
13 TRBJ1-4 TRBV28 CASSLRFREKLFF
17 TRBJ2-1 TRBV29-1 CSVDWWEGPVIYNEQFF
15 TRBJ2-3 TRBV5-1 CASRGGNMYTDTQYF
18 TRBJ2-1 TRBV4-3 CASSQDNLAESSYNEQFF
13 TRBJ1-2 TRBV4-1 CASSQADSYGYTF
17 TRBJ2-1 TRBV25-1 CASSDGFGTGEFEEQFF
15 TRBJ2-1 TRBV27 CASSLGTSGYNEQFF
17 TRBJ2-1 TRBV7-6 CASSLSPGLAGGIEQFF
16 TRBJ1-1 TRBV5-1 CASSLGGRDGNTEAFF
16 TRBJ2-7 TRBV28 CASSSPLLLSSYEQYF
13 TRBJ2-5 TRBV6-5 CASMVGPSETQYF
13 TRBJ2-5 TRBV27 CASSLRGLGTQYF
14 TRBJ2-7 TRBV14 CASSIRQWAYEQYF
14 TRBJ2-1 TRBV19 CASREMWSRNEQFF
14 TRBJ2-5 TRBV10-1 CASSAGRLQETQYF
14 TRBJ1-2 TRBV6-5 CASSLAAGYYGYTF
18 TRBJ1-3 TRBV10-3 CAISNLRSGTGAGNTIYF
15 TRBJ2-3 TRBV10-2 CASSEVGVSVDTQYF
12 TRBJ1-4 TRBV29-1 CSVHGGREKLFF
14 TRBJ2-1 TRBV7-2 CASSSGQGGNEQFF
16 TRBJ2-1 TRBV7-2 CASSLEGLGAYNEQFF
15 TRBJ2-5 TRBV9 CASSGTGTPRETQYF
15 TRBJ2-3 TRBV18 CASSLAGTGSDTQYF
16 TRBJ2-7 TRBV4-1 CASSQDRGQLYYEQYF